A single sample is the source of the 11 T cell receptor beta chains below, sequenced in a study of shared clonotypes between healthy human individuals. Measured with immunoSEQ multiplex PCR; TCRdb has only the in-frame clones, and not every one. The sample records under 2.5 million clones, approximately 90% being singletons. Source material: naive CD4+ T cells from PBMCs. Subset in this sample: CD45RA+ positively selected. The receptors shown here come from a man younger than 35 in good health. Some clones in this sample may be carry-over from other donors' samples.

This chain uses TRBV11-3 with TRBJ2-1; unclear D gene. The CDR3 loop spans 17 amino acids. Looked up from germline, CDR1 is SGHNT and CDR2 is YENEEA. V lost 1 base and J 0 bases, leaving 13 bases between the germline ends. Written as DNA, the CDR3 is TGTGCCAGCAGCTTAGCGGTTGGCCGGTTCTCCTACAATGAGCAGTTCTTC. Protein sequence: CASSLAVGRFSYNEQFF. The full variable domain, rest sourced from reference TRBV11-3 and TRBJ2-1, is EAGVVQSPRYKIIEKKQPVAFWCNPISGHNTLYWYLQNLGQGPELLIRYENEEAVDDSQLPKDRFSAERLKGVDSTLKIQPAELGDSAVYLCASSLAVGRFSYNEQFFGPGTRLTVL.

For the CDR3, the DNA is TGCGCCAGCAGCTCTTCACTAGCGGCTAGCACAGATACGCAGTATTTT. Protein: CASSSSLAASTDTQYF. V gene TRBV5-1 combines with J gene TRBJ2-3; 8 bases map to TRBD2. Trimming removed 3 bases from V and 0 bases from J; junction bases left unmatched: 6. CDR1 and CDR2 from the germline V gene are SGHRS and YFSETQ. The CDR3 has 16 residues.

The rearrangement joins TRBV6-6 to TRBJ1-1; D perhaps matches TRBD1 (5 bases). CDR1 and CDR2 (germline): MNHNY, SVGAGI (reference sequence). Trimming took 7 bases from V and 6 from J, leaving 18 bases between them. CDR3 size: 14 residues. The CDR3 DNA sequence: TGTGCCAGCACCCCAGGCTGGGGCGGCGCTGAAGCTTTCTTT. As protein: CASTPGWGGAEAFF.

The chain couples TRBV9 to TRBJ2-7, with TRBD2 as a possible D gene (5 bases). Germline V gene lookup returns CDR1 SGDLS and CDR2 YYNGEE. Between the trimmed V and J ends, which lost 4 bases and 6 bases, there was a span of 11 bases. The CDR3 is 12 amino acids. This chain's CDR3 is CASSPPRGEQYF. CDR3 sequence (DNA): TGTGCCAGCAGCCCCCCCCGGGGCGAGCAGTACTTC. Full variable domain (outside the CDR3, taken from reference TRBV9 and TRBJ2-7): DSGVTQTPKHLITATGQRVTLRCSPRSGDLSVYWYQQSLDQGLQFLIQYYNGEERAKGNILERFSAQQFPDLHSELNLSSLELGDSALYFCASSPPRGEQYFGPGTRLTVT.

The chain carries TRBV5-1 and TRBJ1-2; 7 nucleotides line up with TRBD1. Per germline, CDR1 SGHRS and CDR2 YFSETQ. The CDR3 extends over 14 amino acids. V shed 4 bases, J shed 7 bases, and the junction held 10 bases outside the gene matches. The CDR3 nucleotides read TGCGCCAGCAGCGGCAGAGGACAGGACCCTGGCTACACCTTC. This translates into CASSGRGQDPGYTF.

The chain links TRBV5-1 to TRBJ1-2; 9 nucleotides match TRBD1. The V gene's germline CDR1 is SGHRS and CDR2 YFSETQ. CDR3 size: 18 residues. V lost 3 bases, J lost 5 bases, and 17 bases stayed unmatched. The CDR3 DNA sequence: TGCGCCAGCAGCTCGCGAAGTCCCGGGACAGGGACGGGGTATGGCTACACCTTC. Amino acid sequence: CASSSRSPGTGTGYGYTF.

The rearrangement uses TRBV19 and TRBJ2-3; D gene uncertain. The V end was cut by 8 bases, the J end by 0 bases, with 18 bases between. CDR1 is LNHDA and CDR2 is SQIVND in the germline V gene (reference sequence). The CDR3 totals 16 residues. CDR3 amino acids: CASAIGPATSTDTQYF. The CDR3 nucleotides read TGTGCCAGTGCCATCGGGCCAGCGACTAGCACAGATACGCAGTATTTT. Combining the CDR3 with reference TRBV19 and TRBJ2-3 gives the whole variable domain DGGITQSPKYLFRKEGQNVTLSCEQNLNHDAMYWYRQDPGQGLRLIYYSQIVNDFQKGDIAEGYSVSREKKESFPLTVTSAQKNPTAFYLCASAIGPATSTDTQYFGPGTRLTVL.

The chain employs TRBV11-2 and TRBJ1-4; 9 bases match TRBD1. The germline V gene has CDR1 SGHAT and CDR2 FQNNGV. This CDR3 has 15 residues. V shed 6 bases and J 7 bases; nucleotides not matched to a gene: 9. CDR3 sequence reads: CASSPTGGQSEKLFF. CDR3 sequence (DNA): TGTGCCAGCAGTCCAACAGGGGGCCAGAGTGAAAAACTGTTTTTT.

This chain connects TRBV7-2 to TRBJ2-6; D possibly matches TRBD1 or TRBD2 (5 bases each). Germline V gene sequence: CDR1 SGHTA, CDR2 FQGNSA. The CDR3 consists of 18 residues. Trimming cost V 1 base and J 0 bases, with 13 bases left between them. CDR3 sequence: CASSLGGSLRSGANVLTF. The CDR3 DNA follows: TGTGCCAGCAGCTTAGGGGGGAGTTTGCGCTCTGGGGCCAACGTCCTGACTTTC.

The chain is built from TRBV29-1 and TRBJ2-5; 7 positions agree with TRBD1. J gave up 5 bases and V 7 bases, and 7 bases lay outside the gene matches. Germline CDR1 and CDR2: SQVTM and ANQGSEA. CDR3 length: 12 amino acids. The CDR3 nucleotides are TGCAGCGGGACAGGCTTCTTGGAGACCCAGTACTTC. It yields the protein CSGTGFLETQYF.

This chain links TRBV19 with TRBJ2-1; 10 nucleotides agree with TRBD2. With 4 bases clipped from V and 3 bases from J, the junction kept 3 bases outside the gene matches. The CDR3 consists of 15 residues. Germline CDR1 is LNHDA and CDR2 is SQIVND (reference sequence). The CDR3 is CASSKLAGNYNEQFF. DNA for the CDR3: TGTGCCAGTAGTAAACTAGCGGGAAACTACAATGAGCAGTTCTTC.